This T cell receptor beta chain comes out of a study of CXCR3-negative and CXCR3-positive naive CD8 T cells. Libraries were UMI-labeled 5' RACE TRB cDNA. Reanalyzing the 5' RACE reads, TCRdb keeps one entry per CDR3 protein, without DNA. In all, the sample yields around 60,000 distinct CDR3 sequences. To note about this clonotype: Its specificity is not known.

The study, taken as a whole, reports: For CXCR3-positive naive cells, TRB CDR3s were more hydrophobic than those of CXCR3-negative naive cells.

The sequenced sample consisted of naive CXCR3+ CD8+ T cells from blood. Documented subset: CD45RO-CCR7+CD27+CD95- naive CD8+ T cells expressing CXCR3 (TNR3+). The TCR originated in a human donor in good health. Some clones in this sample may be carry-over from other donors' samples.

CDR3 in amino acids: CASSFSGGHPYGYTF. This chain joins TRBV7-6 and TRBJ1-2. The CDR3 contains 15 residues. Germline lookup yields CDR1 SGHVS and CDR2 FNYEAQ.